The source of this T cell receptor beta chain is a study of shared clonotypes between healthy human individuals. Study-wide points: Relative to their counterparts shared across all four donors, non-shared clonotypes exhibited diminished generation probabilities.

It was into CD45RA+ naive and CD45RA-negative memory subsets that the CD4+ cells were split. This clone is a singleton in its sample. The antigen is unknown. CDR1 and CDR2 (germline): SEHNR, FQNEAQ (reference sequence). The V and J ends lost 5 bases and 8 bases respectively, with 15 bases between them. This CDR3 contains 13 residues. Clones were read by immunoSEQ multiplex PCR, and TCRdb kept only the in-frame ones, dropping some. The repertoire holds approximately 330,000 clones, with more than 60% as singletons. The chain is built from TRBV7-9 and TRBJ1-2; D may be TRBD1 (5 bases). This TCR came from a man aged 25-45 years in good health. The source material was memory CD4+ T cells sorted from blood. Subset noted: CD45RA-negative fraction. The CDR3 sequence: CASSRGLLEGYTF. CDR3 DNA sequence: TGTGCCAGCAGCCGGGGACTTTTAGAGGGCTACACCTTC.